A selection of T cell receptor beta chains follows, all from one sample in a study of T cell responses to AZD1222 COVID-19 vaccine. Repertoires were generated with immunoSEQ multiplex PCR, while TCRdb's copy carries only in-frame clones and drops some. The sample yields about 150,000 clones, approximately 86% seen once. The source was peripheral blood, collected after recovery from COVID-19. These receptors were obtained from an adult who had recovered from COVID-19. Each CDR3 is given with its conserved first and last residue. The D gene is left open where the match is weak. Part of the rows lack a size; the others show once, few, many or a class for expanded clones.

CDR3 length	D gene	clone size	V gene	J gene	CDR3 protein	CDR3 DNA
13	-	-	TRBV28	TRBJ2-1	CANGGSSYNEQFF	TGTGCCAACGGAGGAAGCTCCTACAATGAGCAGTTCTTC
14	-	-	TRBV19	TRBJ1-2	CASSISRDGAGYTF	TGTGCCAGTAGTATCTCCCGGGACGGCGCTGGCTACACCTTC
17	TRBD2	few	TRBV19	TRBJ2-3	CASSMDGTSGSTDTQYF	TGTGCCAGTAGTATGGACGGGACTAGCGGATCCACAGATACGCAGTATTTT
15	-	-	TRBV7-9	TRBJ1-1	CASSWGGGKDTEAFF	TGTGCCAGCAGCTGGGGTGGGGGAAAAGACACTGAAGCTTTCTTT
16	TRBD2	once	TRBV27	TRBJ2-3	CASSQGLAGLTDTQYF	TGTGCCAGCAGCCAGGGACTAGCGGGACTTACAGATACGCAGTATTTT
16	TRBD2	-	TRBV28	TRBJ2-5	CASSFNPAGGQETQYF	TGTGCCAGCAGTTTTAACCCAGCGGGGGGGCAAGAGACCCAGTACTTC
14	-	-	TRBV4-3	TRBJ1-2	CASSQDRRAYGYTF	TGCGCCAGCAGCCAAGACAGGAGGGCCTATGGCTACACCTTC
15	-	-	TRBV24-1	TRBJ1-1	CATSDSQSSNTEAFF	TGTGCCACCAGTGATTCCCAATCGTCAAACACTGAAGCTTTCTTT
15	-	-	TRBV27	TRBJ2-1	CASRTAGTGFDEQFF	TGTGCCAGCAGAACCGCCGGGACCGGTTTCGATGAGCAGTTCTTC
14	-	-	TRBV5-1	TRBJ2-7	CASSPQEGGYEQYF	TGCGCCAGCAGCCCTCAGGAAGGGGGCTACGAGCAGTACTTC
14	TRBD2	-	TRBV7-2	TRBJ2-7	CASRASGGTWEQYF	TGTGCCAGCAGGGCTAGCGGGGGGACTTGGGAGCAGTACTTC
15	TRBD1	once	TRBV6-5	TRBJ1-1	CASSTLQGLGTEAFF	TGTGCCAGCAGTACCCTACAGGGGTTAGGCACTGAAGCTTTCTTT
14	-	-	TRBV14	TRBJ2-5	CASSQVKGGETQYF	TGTGCCAGCAGCCAAGTTAAGGGGGGCGAGACCCAGTACTTC
14	-	-	TRBV7-9	TRBJ1-4	CASSPSGGNEKLFF	TGTGCCAGCAGTCCCTCGGGGGGTAATGAAAAACTGTTTTTT
15	TRBD2	-	TRBV18	TRBJ2-7	CASSGTSGSLNEQYF	TGTGCCAGCTCGGGGACTAGCGGGAGTCTGAACGAGCAGTACTTC
12	-	-	TRBV5-6	TRBJ2-2	CASSLLSGELFF	TGTGCCAGCAGCTTGCTCTCCGGGGAGCTGTTTTTT
15	TRBD2	-	TRBV7-6	TRBJ2-3	CASSSLAGGPDTQYF	TGTGCCAGCAGCTCACTAGCGGGGGGGCCAGATACGCAGTATTTT
15	TRBD1	once	TRBV19	TRBJ1-2	CASSIGQGAGYGYTF	TGTGCCAGTAGTATCGGACAGGGGGCGGGCTATGGCTACACCTTC
14	TRBD2	-	TRBV5-4	TRBJ2-4	CASSGGLAENIQYF	TGTGCCAGCAGCGGGGGACTAGCGGAAAACATTCAGTACTTC
14	TRBD1	-	TRBV7-8	TRBJ2-5	CASSSGQPVETQYF	TGTGCCAGCAGCTCGGGACAGCCAGTGGAGACCCAGTACTTC
16	-	-	TRBV9	TRBJ2-3	CASSVGFSGGTDTQYF	TGTGCCAGCAGCGTAGGGTTTAGCGGTGGCACAGATACGCAGTATTTT
16	-	-	TRBV5-4	TRBJ1-1	CASSLDQGSLNTEAFF	TGTGCCAGCAGCTTGGACCAGGGCAGCTTGAACACTGAAGCTTTCTTT
17	TRBD1	-	TRBV4-3	TRBJ2-6	CASSQGDSFSGANVLTF	TGCGCCAGCAGCCAAGGGGACAGTTTCTCTGGGGCCAACGTCCTGACTTTC
13	TRBD1	-	TRBV19	TRBJ2-1	CASSIWTGAPVVF	TGTGCCAGTAGTATTTGGACAGGGGCCCCCGTCGTCTTC
16	-	-	TRBV2	TRBJ1-4	CASSESYRATNEKLFF	TGTGCCAGCAGTGAGTCCTATAGGGCAACTAATGAAAAACTGTTTTTT
16	-	-	TRBV5-1	TRBJ2-6	CASSPARASGANVLTF	TGCGCCAGCAGCCCCGCACGGGCGAGCGGGGCCAACGTCCTGACTTTC
17	TRBD2	-	TRBV7-6	TRBJ2-7	CASSLDPSGSVSYEQYF	TGTGCCAGCAGCTTAGACCCTAGCGGGAGTGTATCCTACGAGCAGTACTTC
16	TRBD1	-	TRBV2	TRBJ1-6	CASSAVGGQGNSPLHF	TGTGCCAGCAGTGCGGTTGGGGGACAGGGGAATTCACCCCTCCACTTT
16	-	-	TRBV18	TRBJ2-2	CASSPVSGRDTGELFF	TGTGCCAGCTCACCGGTATCGGGCAGGGACACCGGGGAGCTGTTTTTT
15	-	-	TRBV5-6	TRBJ2-1	CASSPRLSSYNEQFF	TGTGCCAGCAGTCCAAGACTGAGCTCCTACAATGAGCAGTTCTTC
15	-	-	TRBV5-6	TRBJ2-7	CASSLRGAGLYEQYF	TGTGCCAGCAGCTTGAGGGGGGCAGGGCTATACGAGCAGTACTTC
13	TRBD1	-	TRBV19	TRBJ1-2	CASIRGQGDGYTF	TGTGCCAGTATCCGAGGACAGGGTGATGGCTACACCTTC
15	-	few	TRBV4-1	TRBJ1-3	CASSQDISSGNTIYF	TGCGCCAGCAGCCAAGATATAAGCTCTGGAAACACCATATATTTT
14	-	-	TRBV19	TRBJ1-5	CASSMRRDNQPQHF	TGTGCCAGTAGTATGAGGCGGGACAATCAGCCCCAGCATTTT
19	TRBD1	-	TRBV4-1	TRBJ2-7	CASSQDVPGQGAYMYEQYF	TGCGCCAGCAGCCAAGACGTCCCGGGACAGGGGGCCTATATGTACGAGCAGTACTTC
14	TRBD2	once	TRBV29-1	TRBJ2-7	CSVPLAGGKYEQYF	TGCAGCGTGCCCCTAGCGGGAGGGAAGTACGAGCAGTACTTC
16	-	-	TRBV7-8	TRBJ2-1	CASSLPGAGSYNEQFF	TGTGCCAGCAGCTTACCAGGGGCTGGTTCCTACAATGAGCAGTTCTTC
12	-	-	TRBV19	TRBJ2-1	CASATAGNEQLF	TGTGCCAGCGCGACGGCGGGGAATGAGCAGCTCTTC
20	TRBD2	-	TRBV3-1/TRBV3-2	TRBJ2-1	CASSQDLYRGGNTKYNEQFF	TGTGCCAGCAGCCAAGATTTGTATCGGGGGGGCAACACCAAATACAATGAGCAGTTCTTC
14	TRBD1	-	TRBV2	TRBJ1-5	CASNVGQGNQPQHF	TGTGCCAGCAACGTGGGACAGGGGAACCAGCCCCAGCATTTT
14	-	-	TRBV7-9	TRBJ2-3	CASSLDSSTDTQYF	TGTGCCAGCAGCTTAGATTCTAGCACAGATACGCAGTATTTT
14	TRBD1	-	TRBV3-1/TRBV3-2	TRBJ1-1	CASSHWDRPTEAFF	TGTGCCAGCAGCCATTGGGACAGGCCCACTGAAGCTTTCTTT
17	TRBD1	-	TRBV4-1	TRBJ1-4	CASTHPQGPATNEKLFF	TGCGCCAGCACCCACCCACAGGGGCCTGCAACTAATGAAAAACTGTTTTTT
12	TRBD1	-	TRBV9	TRBJ1-2	CASSGDRGGYTF	TGTGCCAGCAGCGGGGACAGAGGCGGCTACACCTTC
13	TRBD2	-	TRBV24-1	TRBJ2-7	CATRGGAAYEQYF	TGTGCCACCCGGGGGGGGGCGGCCTACGAGCAGTACTTC